One sample yielded the 3 T cell receptor beta chains listed below, sequenced in a study of shared clonotypes between healthy human individuals. The data were produced by immunoSEQ multiplex PCR, yet TCRdb's version contains in-frame clones alone and is incomplete. The sample shows about 1.1 million clones, roughly 80% of them seen only once. Sequencing was performed on memory CD4+ T cells from PBMCs. Subset defined: CD45RA-negative fraction. The receptors shown here come from a man between 18 and 29 years old in good health. Some clones in this sample may be carry-over from other donors' samples.

Regarding this clone: A much larger clone is a single base away; this may be a read error. This chain links TRBV6-1 with TRBJ1-2; the D gene is possibly TRBD1 (6 bases). CDR1 and CDR2 (germline): MNHNS, SASEGT. CDR3 length: 11 amino acids. V lost 3 bases and J 7 bases, leaving 6 bases between the germline ends. CDR3 sequence reads: CASSDRGGYTF. The CDR3 DNA reads TGTGCCAGCAGTGACAGGGGTGGCTACACCTTC.

The count of this clone is one. The chain combines TRBV6-5 with TRBJ1-5; perhaps TRBD1 as D (5 bases). V shed 7 bases and J shed 1 base, with 8 bases lying between them. Germline lookup yields CDR1 MNHEY and CDR2 SVGAGI. CDR3 length: 13 amino acids. The CDR3 region has the DNA TGTGCCAGCATGGCAGGGAGCAATCAGCCCCAGCATTTT. Encoded protein: CASMAGSNQPQHF.

The gene calls are TRBV10-3 and TRBJ2-5, with 9 bases lining up with TRBD1. CDR1 is ENHRY and CDR2 is SYGVKD in the germline V gene. V trimming: 6 bases; J trimming: 1 base; junction bases outside the gene matches: 3. The length of the CDR3 is 14 residues. In DNA, the CDR3 is TGTGCCATCAGGGGACAGGGCTCCCAAGAGACCCAGTACTTC. Translating gives CAIRGQGSQETQYF.